This TCR beta chain was documented in a study of blood T cells in healthy people across ages. About the study: About one barcoded beta molecule per two T cells was captured by template switching. Study-level results: Unsorted PBMC input precluded a conclusive naive versus antigen-experienced comparison. Researchers report that TCR beta diversity correlated strongly with naive T cell percentage.

A few counts support this clonotype. Its antigen is unknown. The CDR3 length is 14 residues. Trimming stripped 7 bases from V and 4 bases from J, with 15 bases between. The V gene's germline CDR1 is LGHNA and CDR2 YNFKEQ. The use of a sample-barcoded 5' primer and a J-beta primer mix characterized a second PCR of about 7 to 12 cycles. Via MiXCR, TCRdb re-called the 5' RACE reads, giving one row per CDR3 protein. The table records some 1.5 million distinct CDR3 sequences, 35% to 45% of them present only once. V gene TRBV4-2 combines with J gene TRBJ2-3; tentative D call: TRBD1 (5 bases). This TCR was recovered from a woman under 30 in good health. The sequenced sample consisted of blood. The DNA of the CDR3 is TGTGCCAGCACCTCAAGTTTGGGGCCAGATACGCAGTATTTT. Its translation is CASTSSLGPDTQYF.